One and the same sample provided the 30 T cell receptor beta chains below, sequenced in a study of blood T cell repertoires in COVID-19. The table came from immunoSEQ multiplex PCR; TCRdb's copy has only in-frame clones and leaves some out. This sample has some 91,000 clones, with over 60% found just once. The sequencing input was peripheral blood. The receptors come from a man between 65 and 85 years old with acute or convalescent COVID-19.

This clone was detected a few times. J is TRBJ2-2 and V is TRBV5-1, with D possibly TRBD1 on 6 matching bases. Trimming shortened V by 5 bases and J by 0 bases, and 17 bases separated the two germline ends. Germline V gene data show CDR1 as SGHRS and CDR2 as YFSETQ. The CDR3 totals 17 residues. CDR3 in DNA: TGCGCCAGCAGGCCATCCAGGCAGGGGTCGAACACCGGGGAGCTGTTTTTT. Its translation: CASRPSRQGSNTGELFF.

The gene calls are TRBV11-2 and TRBJ2-1; D is ambiguous. V lost 5 bases to trimming and J lost 0 bases, with 14 bases between them. The length of the CDR3 is 16 residues. The germline V gene encodes CDR1 SGHAT and CDR2 FQNNGV. The CDR3 region has the DNA TGTGCCAGCAGCCGAGTAGCTGCATCCTCCTACAATGAGCAGTTCTTC. It codes for CASSRVAASSYNEQFF.

The rearrangement links TRBV5-5 to TRBJ2-2; TRBD2 matches 8 bases. There are 15 residues in the CDR3. CDR1 is SGHKS and CDR2 is YYEKEE in the germline V gene (reference sequence). J gave up 6 bases and V 1 base, and 5 bases lay outside the gene matches. The chain's CDR3 is CASSLPGGGAGELFF. The CDR3 region has the DNA TGTGCCAGCAGCTTGCCCGGGGGGGGCGCCGGGGAGCTGTTTTTT.

CDR3 nucleotides: TGCGCCAGCAGCTTGGAAGGGGGCCAGGAGACCCAGTACTTC. This translates into CASSLEGGQETQYF. V is TRBV5-1 and J is TRBJ2-5; 7 bases agree with TRBD1. With V trimmed by 0 bases and J by 5 bases, 4 bases remained unmatched. CDR1 and CDR2 from the germline V gene are SGHRS and YFSETQ. This CDR3 is 14 amino acids long.

The rearrangement joins TRBV7-2 to TRBJ1-2; no definite D call. The CDR3 loop spans 15 amino acids. V dropped 1 base and J dropped 0 bases, with 9 bases sitting between them. Germline V CDR1 and CDR2: SGHTA, FQGNSA. The CDR3 DNA follows: TGTGCCAGCAGCTTAGGAGGATCATCTAACTATGGCTACACCTTC. Protein sequence: CASSLGGSSNYGYTF.

The chain uses TRBV27 and TRBJ1-3; possible D gene TRBD1, 6 bases. The CDR3 is 15 residues long. V was cut by 4 bases and J by 0 bases, with 10 bases left in between. CDR1 is MNHEY and CDR2 is SMNVEV in the germline V gene (reference sequence). CDR3 region: CASSSYRDSGNTIYF. Written as DNA, the CDR3 is TGTGCCAGCAGTTCCTACAGGGACTCTGGAAACACCATATATTTT.

The genes are TRBV5-6 and TRBJ2-5; TRBD2 might be the D (5 bases). Germline V gives CDR1 SGHDT, CDR2 YYEEEE. V dropped 5 bases and J dropped 4 bases, with 12 bases sitting between them. CDR3 length: 13 residues. The CDR3 region is CASRPGITETQYF. CDR3 in DNA: TGTGCCAGCAGACCGGGGATTACAGAGACCCAGTACTTC.

This rearrangement joins TRBV7-8 to TRBJ2-7, with TRBD2 as a possible D gene (5 bases). Trimming shortened V by 5 bases and J by 1 base, and 9 bases separated the two germline ends. The CDR3 loop spans 13 amino acids. Germline CDR1 SGHVS, CDR2 FQNEAQ. This chain's CDR3 is CASSAGVSYEQYV. The CDR3 DNA reads TGTGCCAGCAGCGCCGGGGTTTCCTACGAGCAGTACGTC.

The chain is built from TRBV5-1 and TRBJ2-4; D gene ambiguous. V lost 7 bases and J lost 0, with 14 bases in between. Germline CDR1 reads SGHRS; CDR2 reads YFSETQ. The CDR3 extends over 15 amino acids. The CDR3 DNA is TGCGCCAGCGCCACGGGTGGCGTAGCCAAAAACATTCAGTACTTC. The encoded protein is CASATGGVAKNIQYF.

The chain carries TRBV2 and TRBJ2-7; D possibly corresponds to TRBD1 (6 bases). There are 12 residues in the CDR3. Per germline, CDR1 SNHLY and CDR2 FYNNEI. Trimming pared 7 bases from V and 7 bases from J, leaving 14 bases between. DNA of the CDR3: TGTGCCAGCATTACAGGGATCGGAGAGCAGTACGTC. It is translated as CASITGIGEQYV.

J is TRBJ2-7 and V is TRBV15; perhaps TRBD1 as D (5 bases). The CDR3 extends over 15 amino acids. Germline V gene sequence: CDR1 LNHNV, CDR2 YYDKDF (reference sequence). V dropped 0 bases and J dropped 4 bases, with 13 bases sitting between them. CDR3 nucleotides: TGTGCCACCAGCAGAGATAGGGTAGGGGTTTACGAGCAGTACTTC. This codes for CATSRDRVGVYEQYF.

J is TRBJ2-5 and V is TRBV19, with 10 bases matching TRBD1. Trimming took 5 bases from V and 5 from J; bases not matched to a gene: 5. CDR1 is LNHDA and CDR2 is SQIVND in the germline V gene (reference sequence). There are 14 residues in the CDR3. This chain's CDR3 is CASSRQGAGETQYF. In nucleotides, the CDR3 is TGTGCCAGTAGTCGACAGGGGGCGGGTGAGACCCAGTACTTC. Based on the CDR3 plus reference TRBV19 and TRBJ2-5, the full variable domain is DGGITQSPKYLFRKEGQNVTLSCEQNLNHDAMYWYRQDPGQGLRLIYYSQIVNDFQKGDIAEGYSVSREKKESFPLTVTSAQKNPTAFYLCASSRQGAGETQYFGPGTRLLVL.

The rearrangement uses TRBV6-5 and TRBJ2-7, with TRBD1 matching over 7 bases. CDR3 length equals 13 residues. Germline V CDR1 and CDR2: MNHEY, SVGAGI. J lost 4 bases, V lost 2 bases, and 2 bases had no gene match. CDR3 in amino acids: CASSYRQGYEQYV. In DNA form, the CDR3 reads TGTGCCAGCAGTTACAGACAGGGTTACGAGCAGTACGTC.

Only a few counts were recorded for this clone. The chain carries TRBV6-1 and TRBJ2-7, with a weak D call TRBD1 (5 bases). CDR1 is MNHNS, CDR2 SASEGT, per germline. This CDR3 contains 16 residues. V lost 4 bases and J lost 0, with 16 bases in between. CDR3 coding DNA: TGTGCCAGCAGTGGATTATTGACAGACAACTCCTACGAGCAGTACGTC. Protein: CASSGLLTDNSYEQYV.

In this sample, this clone turned up a few times. The chain uses TRBV15 and TRBJ1-5; D may be TRBD1 (6 bases). V lost 4 bases and J 5 bases, leaving 18 bases between the germline ends. Per the germline V gene, CDR1 is LNHNV and CDR2 is YYDKDF (reference sequence). CDR3 length: 16 residues. CDR3 region: CATSTTGQPGYQPQHF. The CDR3 nucleotides are TGTGCCACCAGCACGACTGGACAGCCAGGTTATCAGCCCCAGCATTTT.

The V gene is TRBV27, the J gene TRBJ1-2, with TRBD1 as a possible D gene (5 bases). Germline CDR1 and CDR2: MNHEY and SMNVEV (reference sequence). The ends were cut back, 4 bases at V and 3 bases at J, with 21 bases in the middle. The CDR3 is 17 residues long. The DNA for the CDR3 is TGTGCCAGCAGTTCTCGGGACGGAGGGCTGGAGGACTATGGCTACACCTTC. This sequence encodes CASSSRDGGLEDYGYTF.

This clone was recorded once. The rearrangement uses TRBV28 and TRBJ1-5; tentatively, D is TRBD1 (5 bases). The V gene's germline CDR1 is MDHEN and CDR2 SYDVKM. The V end lost 10 bases, the J end lost 0 bases, and 16 bases lay between the germline ends. The CDR3 runs 15 residues. Here the CDR3 DNA reads TGTGCCAACAGCTCGGACAATTATAGCAATCAGCCCCAGCATTTT. Translation gives CANSSDNYSNQPQHF.

This clone has only a few counts. The gene calls are TRBV19 and TRBJ1-2; perhaps TRBD1 as D (5 bases). This CDR3 has 13 residues. V was trimmed by 8 bases and J by 4 bases, leaving 14 bases between them. CDR1 is LNHDA and CDR2 is SQIVND in the germline V gene (reference sequence). CDR3 in DNA: TGTGCCAGTCATTCAGGGTCGAGCTATGGCTACACCTTC. Residues: CASHSGSSYGYTF.

The V and J genes are TRBV10-1 and TRBJ2-7; 7 bases match TRBD1. Germline V CDR1 and CDR2: WNHNN, SYGVQD (reference sequence). The CDR3 is 13 amino acids. J lost 3 bases, V lost 6 bases, and 5 bases had no gene match. This CDR3 is CASSPRDSYEQYF. For the CDR3, the DNA is TGCGCCAGCAGCCCCCGGGACAGCTACGAGCAGTACTTC.

With respect to this clone: An end of the junction differs from the germline gene, which may be a read error. The chain recombines TRBV6-5 with TRBJ2-4; the match to TRBD1 covers 8 bases. This CDR3 region has 13 residues. Germline CDR1 and CDR2: MNHEY and SVGAGI. This CDR3 is CASSPAGTGLMSF. CDR3 DNA sequence: TGTGCCAGCAGCCCCGCGGGGACAGGCCTGATGAGCTTC.

V gene TRBV24-1 combines with J gene TRBJ2-1; tentatively, D is TRBD1 (5 bases). V lost 12 bases and J lost 6, with 17 bases in between. CDR3 length equals 13 residues. Germline values: CDR1 KGHDR, CDR2 SFDVKD. The CDR3 DNA follows: TGTGCCGTACAGGCGGACGTGGCCAATGAGCAGTTCTTC. This encodes CAVQADVANEQFF.

This chain joins TRBV24-1 and TRBJ2-2; the match to TRBD2 covers 16 bases. With V trimmed by 4 bases and J by 0 bases, 10 bases remained unmatched. The CDR3 consists of 21 residues. Germline V gene lookup returns CDR1 KGHDR and CDR2 SFDVKD. This chain's CDR3 is CATSDPIAGTSGRANTGELFF. CDR3 in DNA: TGTGCCACCAGTGACCCTATAGCCGGGACTAGCGGGAGGGCGAACACCGGGGAGCTGTTTTTT.

This chain uses TRBV15 with TRBJ1-1; tentatively, D is TRBD1 (5 bases). V lost 6 bases and J 1 base, leaving 12 bases between the germline ends. The CDR3 runs to 14 residues. Germline CDR1 reads LNHNV; CDR2 reads YYDKDF (reference sequence). The CDR3 DNA reads TGTGCCACCAGGACAGCCGTAAAGAACACTGAAGCTTTCTTT. Amino acids: CATRTAVKNTEAFF.

The CDR3 DNA follows: TGTGCCAGCAGTCTTTCCTACGAGCAGTACGTC. It encodes CASSLSYEQYV. The gene calls are TRBV2 and TRBJ2-7; D remains unclear. V was trimmed by 5 bases and J by 1 base, leaving 3 bases between them. The V gene's germline CDR1 is SNHLY and CDR2 FYNNEI. The CDR3 runs 11 residues.

The chain has TRBV19 and TRBJ2-3; possible D gene TRBD2, 5 bases. The CDR3 sequence is 13 residues long. The germline CDR1 and CDR2 sequences are LNHDA and SQIVND (reference sequence). V dropped 3 bases and J dropped 3 bases, with 7 bases sitting between them. The CDR3 sequence is CASSMGRTDTQYF. DNA of the CDR3: TGTGCCAGTAGTATGGGGAGAACAGATACGCAGTATTTT. Based on the CDR3 plus reference TRBV19 and TRBJ2-3, the full variable domain is DGGITQSPKYLFRKEGQNVTLSCEQNLNHDAMYWYRQDPGQGLRLIYYSQIVNDFQKGDIAEGYSVSREKKESFPLTVTSAQKNPTAFYLCASSMGRTDTQYFGPGTRLTVL.

CDR3 protein: CASSLRAGVRFTDTQYF. DNA of the CDR3: TGCGCCAGCAGCTTGAGGGCGGGAGTGAGATTCACAGATACGCAGTATTTT. This chain links TRBV5-1 with TRBJ2-3; TRBD2 matches 7 bases. The ends lost 1 base at V and 2 bases at J; junction bases unmatched: 10. The CDR3 contains 17 residues. Germline loops: CDR1 SGHRS, CDR2 YFSETQ.

In its sample, this clone was seen many times. The CDR3 region is CASSLVPGVGYGYTF. The CDR3 coding sequence is TGTGCCAGCAGCTTAGTCCCGGGGGTCGGCTATGGCTACACCTTC. This rearrangement joins TRBV7-9 to TRBJ1-2; tentatively, D is TRBD1 (5 bases). Germline lookup yields CDR1 SEHNR and CDR2 FQNEAQ (reference sequence). Trimming took 1 base from V and 4 from J, leaving 13 bases between them. The CDR3 is made up of 15 amino acids.

The chain is built from TRBV29-1 and TRBJ2-7, with a tentative D call TRBD1 (5 bases). The V end lost 2 bases, the J end lost 1 base, and 9 bases lay between the germline ends. The CDR3 has 13 residues. CDR1 is SQVTM and CDR2 is ANQGSEA in the germline V gene. CDR3 DNA sequence: TGCAGCGTTGAATGGGGCGGATCCTACGAGCAGTACTTC. Residues: CSVEWGGSYEQYF.

The chain recombines TRBV28 with TRBJ2-7; possibly TRBD1 for D (6 bases). CDR3 length: 14 residues. Germline CDR1 is MDHEN and CDR2 is SYDVKM. V lost 6 bases to trimming and J lost 0 bases, with 12 bases between them. CDR3 sequence reads: CASRETGSSYEQYF. CDR3 coding DNA: TGTGCCAGCAGGGAGACAGGTTCCTCCTACGAGCAGTACTTC.

V and J are TRBV6-5 and TRBJ1-1; TRBD1 might be the D (5 bases). This CDR3 contains 15 residues. Per the germline V gene, CDR1 is MNHEY and CDR2 is SVGAGI. Trimming stripped 7 bases from V and 0 bases from J, with 15 bases between. CDR3 in amino acids: CASTSDRNLNTEAFF. The DNA for the CDR3 is TGTGCCAGCACCTCCGACAGAAACTTGAACACTGAAGCTTTCTTT.